What follows are 19 T cell receptor beta chains derived from one specimen sequenced in a study of spatial heterogeneity in lung cancer. Time point noted: sample taken at primary tumor resection. Researchers sequenced whole RNA taken from tumor, nontumor lung or frozen PBMC without sorting. TCRdb analysed the 5' RACE reads with MiXCR anew, one entry per CDR3 protein. This sample yields about 50,000 distinct CDR3 sequences, of which 7.6% are seen a single time; around an eighth belongs to the top ten. The sequences come from PBMCs, collected at surgery. These receptors came from a female donor with early-stage non-small cell lung cancer.

Many counts were recorded for this clonotype. The CDR3 nucleotides are TGTGCCAGCAGTGAATCTTCTACCACCAAAAACATTCAGTACTTC. Translation: CASSESSTTKNIQYF. The chain joins TRBV6-1 to TRBJ2-4, with D unclear. CDR1 and CDR2 (germline): MNHNS, SASEGT. CDR3 length equals 15 residues. V lost 2 bases and J lost 2, with 10 bases in between.

The chain joins TRBV5-1 to TRBJ1-6, with D possibly being TRBD1 (5 bases). This CDR3 is built from 13 residues. CDR1 and CDR2 from the germline V gene are SGHRS and YFSETQ. V was clipped by 4 bases and J by 7 bases, with 9 bases between them. CDR3 sequence (DNA): TGCGCCAGCAGCCCGGGACCCAATTCACCCCTCCACTTT. Translation gives CASSPGPNSPLHF.

Remarks on this clonotype: At one end the junction does not follow the germline gene, possibly because of a read error. The DNA of the CDR3 is TGTGCCAGCAGTTACGGCGGGGGGGAGAACACCAGGGAGCTGTTTTTT. Its translation: CASSYGGGENTRELFF. The chain combines TRBV6-5 with TRBJ2-2; 9 positions match TRBD2. The germline gives CDR1 MNHEY, CDR2 SVGAGI. The CDR3 extends over 16 amino acids.

This clonotype has a count of ten or more. J is TRBJ2-3 and V is TRBV30, with 9 bases matching TRBD2. The CDR3 contains 14 residues. V lost 5 bases and J lost 2; bases outside the gene matches: 5. In germline, CDR1 is GTSNPN, CDR2 SVGIG (reference sequence). The CDR3 region has the DNA TGTGCCTGGGGTAGCGGGGGCTACACAGATACGCAGTATTTT. Translating it yields CAWGSGGYTDTQYF.

This clonotype was recorded at least ten times. J is TRBJ2-2 and V is TRBV7-2; the match to TRBD2 covers 10 bases. The CDR3 runs to 15 residues. From germline, CDR1 is SGHTA and CDR2 FQGNSA. After removal of 5 bases from V and 4 bases from J, the junction contained 4 bases not matched to a gene. The CDR3 sequence is CASSPRLAGTGELFF. The CDR3 DNA reads TGTGCCAGCAGCCCGAGACTAGCGGGCACCGGGGAGCTGTTTTTT.

The rearrangement joins TRBV5-1 to TRBJ1-4; a possible D gene is TRBD1 (5 bases). The germline V and J ends were trimmed by 1 base and 2 bases, with 15 bases remaining between them. This CDR3 is 17 amino acids long. The V gene's germline CDR1 is SGHRS and CDR2 YFSETQ. CDR3 DNA: TGCGCCAGCAGCTTGAAGCGAGGGACGGGCACTAATGAAAAACTGTTTTTT. Amino acid sequence: CASSLKRGTGTNEKLFF.

The J gene is TRBJ2-1, the V gene TRBV12-3 or TRBV12-4, with TRBD2 matching 9 bases. The V and J ends lost 5 bases and 6 bases, in that order; junction bases with no gene match: 14. The CDR3 covers 17 residues. The chain's CDR3 is CASSKGSGGPLANEQFF. The CDR3, as DNA: TGTGCCAGCAGTAAGGGTAGCGGGGGCCCTCTAGCCAATGAGCAGTTCTTC.

This clonotype was detected many times. The rearrangement links TRBV7-2 to TRBJ2-4; no reliable D call. The CDR3 extends over 16 amino acids. CDR1 and CDR2 (germline): SGHTA, FQGNSA. Trimming cost V 2 bases and J 0 bases, with 11 bases left between them. The CDR3 region has the DNA TGTGCCAGCAGCTTACTTCCCCCGGGAGCCAAAAACATTCAGTACTTC. It specifies CASSLLPPGAKNIQYF.

This clonotype was counted only a few times. The chain uses TRBV6-6 and TRBJ2-7; D call uncertain. CDR3 size: 13 residues. V was trimmed by 4 bases and J by 5 bases, leaving 12 bases between them. Looked up from germline, CDR1 is MNHNY and CDR2 is SVGAGI (reference sequence). CDR3 sequence (DNA): TGTGCCAGCAGTTCCTTGGGGTTGGACGAGCAGTACTTC. It translates to CASSSLGLDEQYF.

This clonotype was seen at least ten times. The chain links TRBV25-1 to TRBJ2-2; the D is unclear. The germline V and J ends were trimmed by 5 bases and 4 bases, with 14 bases remaining between them. Germline loops: CDR1 MGHDK, CDR2 SYGVNS. This CDR3 is 15 amino acids long. The CDR3 sequence is CASSRSDLGTGELFF. The CDR3 region has the DNA TGTGCCAGCAGTAGGTCAGACCTGGGCACCGGGGAGCTGTTTTTT.

V is TRBV12-3 or TRBV12-4 and J is TRBJ2-3, with 7 bases that match TRBD1. CDR3 length equals 15 residues. V lost 5 bases, J lost 0 bases, and 5 bases stayed unmatched. The CDR3 DNA reads as TGTGCCAGCAGTCCCAGACAGGGAAGCACAGATACGCAGTATTTT. It specifies CASSPRQGSTDTQYF.

This clonotype was found many times. The V gene is TRBV7-8, the J gene TRBJ2-1; TRBD2 is a possible D gene (6 bases). The CDR3 loop spans 16 amino acids. The germline CDR1 and CDR2 sequences are SGHVS and FQNEAQ. V was trimmed by 1 base and J by 0 bases, leaving 10 bases between them. The CDR3 sequence is CASSLDSGRSYNEQFF. Written as DNA, the CDR3 is TGTGCCAGCAGCTTAGATAGCGGCCGCTCCTACAATGAGCAGTTCTTC.

This sequence joins TRBV4-1 and TRBJ1-4; D is undetermined. The CDR3 runs 16 residues. Per germline, CDR1 MGHRA and CDR2 YSYEKL. V lost 0 bases and J lost 3, with 11 bases in between. Here the CDR3 DNA reads TGCGCCAGCAGCCAAGAGGGAAGGGCCCCTAATGAAAAACTGTTTTTT. It is translated as CASSQEGRAPNEKLFF.

This clonotype has more than one count but fewer than ten. The chain recombines TRBV9 with TRBJ2-6, with 7 nucleotides matching TRBD2. This CDR3 has 16 residues. V trimming: 6 bases; J trimming: 4 bases; junction bases outside the gene matches: 10. From germline, CDR1 is SGDLS and CDR2 YYNGEE. The DNA of the CDR3 is TGTGCCAGCAAGTACGGGGAGGGGATCGGGGCCAACGTCCTGACTTTC. Amino acid sequence: CASKYGEGIGANVLTF.

This clonotype appeared a few times. The chain carries TRBV12-3 or TRBV12-4 and TRBJ1-2; the match to TRBD1 covers 7 bases. The CDR3 extends over 14 amino acids. J gave up 2 bases and V 6 bases, and 6 bases lay outside the gene matches. For the CDR3, the DNA is TGTGCCAGCAGAGATGACAGGGTCAACTATGGCTACACCTTC. Amino acids: CASRDDRVNYGYTF.

This clonotype occurred a few times. This chain connects TRBV5-4 to TRBJ2-7; 9 bases are shared with TRBD1. Germline V CDR1 and CDR2: SGHNT, YYREEE (reference sequence). The CDR3 covers 20 residues. The V gene end was trimmed by 4 bases and the J gene end by 4 bases; junction bases not matched to a gene: 24. CDR3 DNA sequence: TGTGCCAGCAGCACCCCCCGGACAGGGGCCGCAGTGGGCCTACCGTACGAGCAGTACTTC. This sequence encodes CASSTPRTGAAVGLPYEQYF.

The table lists this clonotype with a few counts. V is TRBV3-1 and J is TRBJ2-2; 7 bases map to TRBD1. Germline loops: CDR1 LGHDT, CDR2 YNNKEL (reference sequence). This CDR3 has 19 amino acids. V was pared by 1 base and J by 1 base, with 12 bases of the junction left unmatched. The CDR3 loop is CASSQGPLGGQQNTGELFF. CDR3 DNA: TGTGCCAGCAGCCAAGGACCCTTAGGGGGACAGCAGAACACCGGGGAGCTGTTTTTT.

The sample holds a few counts of this clonotype. This chain links TRBV20-1 with TRBJ2-4; 10 bases map to TRBD2. Trimming cost V 0 bases and J 4 bases; bases outside gene matches: 3. Germline CDR1 reads DFQATT; CDR2 reads SNEGSKA (reference sequence). The CDR3 sequence is 15 residues long. The CDR3 DNA reads as TGCAGTGCTAGAGACAGCGGGGGGGTGAAAAACATTCAGTACTTC. It is translated as CSARDSGGVKNIQYF.

This clonotype showed up just a few times. The rearrangement links TRBV27 to TRBJ1-6; 7 bases map to TRBD1. V trimming: 0 bases; J trimming: 7 bases; junction bases outside the gene matches: 6. The germline CDR1 and CDR2 sequences are MNHEY and SMNVEV (reference sequence). This CDR3 is built from 16 residues. Here the CDR3 DNA reads TGTGCCAGCAGTTTATCCCGGCCAGGGGGGAATTCACCCCTCCACTTT. It is translated as CASSLSRPGGNSPLHF.